These 28 T cell receptor beta chains were all obtained from the same sample, sequenced in a study of blood T cell repertoires in COVID-19. Some clones are missing from TCRdb's copy, which holds only in-frame ones; the method was immunoSEQ multiplex PCR. The sample holds tens of thousands of clones, more than 70% seen once. Sequencing was performed on peripheral blood. These receptors all stem from a human donor in a cohort sampled during active COVID-19.

This clone was seen a few times. The V gene is TRBV6-4, the J gene TRBJ2-1; 9 bases agree with TRBD2. Germline V gene lookup returns CDR1 MRHNA and CDR2 SNTAGT. CDR3 size: 22 residues. J lost 3 bases, V lost 2 bases, and 23 bases had no gene match. CDR3 DNA sequence: TGTGCCAGCAGTGACAGAGGAAACCCAGCGGGGGGCCGCTTGACGTTCTACAATGAGCAGTTCTTC. Its translation: CASSDRGNPAGGRLTFYNEQFF.

This clone was counted between two and nine times. The chain uses TRBV15 and TRBJ2-5; 7 nucleotides line up with TRBD1. The CDR3 length is 15 residues. Trimming took 4 bases from V and 0 from J; bases not matched to a gene: 5. Germline assignment: CDR1 LNHNV and CDR2 YYDKDF (reference sequence). CDR3 sequence reads: CATSKGAKYQETQYF. CDR3 bases: TGTGCCACCAGCAAGGGGGCGAAATACCAAGAGACCCAGTACTTC.

This clone turned up a few times. The rearrangement joins TRBV19 to TRBJ1-6; 11 bases are shared with TRBD1. Losses at the gene ends were 9 bases for V and 10 bases for J; bases not matched to a gene: 14. The CDR3 covers 16 residues. The V gene's germline CDR1 is LNHDA and CDR2 SQIVND (reference sequence). The CDR3 nucleotides read TGTGCCAGCCAAAAACGCCCGGACAGGGGGCGCTCACCCCTCCACTTT. Its protein is CASQKRPDRGRSPLHF. Supplemented by reference TRBV19 and TRBJ1-6, the full variable domain reads DGGITQSPKYLFRKEGQNVTLSCEQNLNHDAMYWYRQDPGQGLRLIYYSQIVNDFQKGDIAEGYSVSREKKESFPLTVTSAQKNPTAFYLCASQKRPDRGRSPLHFGNGTRLTVT.

This clone showed up just once. The rearrangement uses TRBV15 and TRBJ1-5; tentative D call: TRBD1 (5 bases). The CDR3 sequence is 15 residues long. Germline CDR1 and CDR2: LNHNV and YYDKDF (reference sequence). The V gene lost 5 bases and the J gene lost 3 bases, with 14 bases spanning the gap. CDR3: CATSPPRGNNQPQHF. The CDR3 region has the DNA TGTGCCACCAGCCCCCCTCGGGGGAACAATCAGCCCCAGCATTTT. Filled out from reference TRBV15 and TRBJ1-5, the complete variable domain reads DAMVIQNPRYQVTQFGKPVTLSCSQTLNHNVMYWYQQKSSQAPKLLFHYYDKDFNNEADTPDNFQSRRPNTSFCFLDIRSPGLGDTAMYLCATSPPRGNNQPQHFGDGTRLSIL.

The V call is TRBV25-1, the J call TRBJ2-5, with 9 bases matching TRBD1. V gave up 7 bases and J gave up 2 bases; unmatched junction bases: 8. The CDR3 consists of 15 residues. Germline CDR1 MGHDK, CDR2 SYGVNS. In DNA form, the CDR3 reads TGTGCCAGCATTCCCAGACAGGGGGTACAAGAGACCCAGTACTTC. It is translated as CASIPRQGVQETQYF.

The chain uses TRBV7-6 and TRBJ1-1; D gene uncertain. The CDR3 is made up of 13 amino acids. V was cut by 5 bases and J by 6 bases, with 13 bases left in between. Germline V gives CDR1 SGHVS, CDR2 FNYEAQ. CDR3 in amino acids: CASSTFLEAEAFF. The CDR3 DNA sequence: TGTGCCAGCAGCACGTTCCTGGAGGCTGAAGCTTTCTTT.

The rearrangement uses TRBV6-6 and TRBJ2-2; 7 positions match TRBD2. Trimming cost V 10 bases and J 4 bases; bases outside gene matches: 12. The CDR3 is 15 residues long. Germline CDR1 and CDR2: MNHNY and SVGAGI (reference sequence). This chain's CDR3 is CATTGGGVVTGELFF. The CDR3 region has the DNA TGTGCCACCACCGGCGGGGGAGTGGTCACCGGGGAGCTGTTTTTT.

This chain uses TRBV6-2 or TRBV6-3 with TRBJ1-4; D is unclear. There are 19 residues in the CDR3. The germline gives CDR1 MNHEY, CDR2 SVGEGT. The germline V and J ends were trimmed by 4 bases and 0 bases, with 21 bases remaining between them. The CDR3 loop is CASSSTRPAVKSTNEKLFF. The DNA for the CDR3 is TGTGCCAGCAGTTCCACCCGTCCCGCGGTTAAGTCAACTAATGAAAAACTGTTTTTT.

The chain uses TRBV2 and TRBJ1-5; TRBD1 aligns across 9 bases. Germline V gene lookup returns CDR1 SNHLY and CDR2 FYNNEI. This CDR3 region has 14 residues. The trim removed 7 bases at V and 4 bases at J, leaving 5 bases unmatched. The DNA for the CDR3 is TGTGCCAGCAACCCGGGACAGGGAAATCAGCCCCAGCATTTT. It yields the protein CASNPGQGNQPQHF. Full variable domain (remainder filled in from reference TRBV2 and TRBJ1-5): EPEVTQTPSHQVTQMGQEVILRCVPISNHLYFYWYRQILGQKVEFLVSFYNNEISEKSEIFDDQFSVERPDGSNFTLKIRSTKLEDSAMYFCASNPGQGNQPQHFGDGTRLSIL.

This clone was recorded once. This chain uses TRBV5-5 with TRBJ1-2; 8 bases match TRBD1. The trim removed 2 bases at V and 5 bases at J, leaving 8 bases unmatched. CDR1 and CDR2 (germline): SGHKS, YYEKEE (reference sequence). The CDR3 contains 15 residues. The CDR3 sequence: CASSLAGQEGYGYTF. The CDR3 bases are TGTGCCAGCAGCTTAGCGGGACAGGAAGGGTATGGCTACACCTTC.

V and J are TRBV5-1 and TRBJ2-5, with 8 bases that match TRBD2. CDR1 is SGHRS, CDR2 YFSETQ, per germline. The CDR3 has 16 amino acids. Trimming took 0 bases from V and 4 from J; bases not matched to a gene: 8. CDR3 region: CASSLVFSGMGETQYF. Here the CDR3 DNA reads TGCGCCAGCAGCTTGGTCTTTAGCGGGATGGGAGAGACCCAGTACTTC.

CDR3 loop: CASSNEASSYNEQFF. The DNA of the CDR3 is TGTGCCAGCAGCAACGAGGCCAGTTCCTACAATGAGCAGTTCTTC. The rearrangement uses TRBV6-5 and TRBJ2-1; no clear D gene. This CDR3 contains 15 residues. The germline CDR1 and CDR2 sequences are MNHEY and SVGAGI. V lost 6 bases, J lost 1 base, and 13 bases lay in between.

The chain carries TRBV11-2 and TRBJ2-1; D is possibly TRBD2 (6 bases). The CDR3 spans 13 residues. The V gene lost 1 base and the J gene lost 9 bases, with 10 bases spanning the gap. Germline V gene sequence: CDR1 SGHAT, CDR2 FQNNGV. CDR3 sequence reads: CASSLVEGTEQFF. The CDR3 bases are TGTGCCAGCAGCTTAGTGGAGGGAACTGAGCAGTTCTTC. The full variable domain, completed using reference TRBV11-2 and TRBJ2-1, is EAGVAQSPRYKIIEKRQSVAFWCNPISGHATLYWYQQILGQGPKLLIQFQNNGVVDDSQLPKDRFSAERLKGVDSTLKIQPAKLEDSAVYLCASSLVEGTEQFFGPGTRLTVL.

This clone was counted between two and nine times. The rearrangement joins TRBV5-1 to TRBJ2-3; D ambiguous. The germline V gene encodes CDR1 SGHRS and CDR2 YFSETQ. V lost 0 bases and J lost 2, with 4 bases in between. CDR3 length equals 13 residues. The CDR3 DNA sequence: TGCGCCAGCAGCTTGGAGCTCACAGATACGCAGTATTTT. Its protein is CASSLELTDTQYF.

The chain employs TRBV5-4 and TRBJ1-3; TRBD1 matches at 9 bases. Germline V CDR1 and CDR2: SGHNT, YYREEE (reference sequence). The CDR3 totals 17 residues. V shed 0 bases and J 4 bases; nucleotides not matched to a gene: 8. The CDR3 DNA is TGTGCCAGCAGCTTGGCCCCAACAGGGGGCGCAGGAAACACCATATATTTT. Protein product: CASSLAPTGGAGNTIYF.

The chain employs TRBV13 and TRBJ1-1; 9 bases agree with TRBD1. The V segment lost 6 bases and the J segment 4 bases; nucleotides outside the gene matches: 6. Germline V gives CDR1 PRHDT, CDR2 FYEKMQ (reference sequence). The CDR3 is 14 amino acids. The CDR3 is CASRAGQGSTEAFF. In DNA form, the CDR3 reads TGTGCCAGCAGAGCGGGACAGGGTTCCACTGAAGCTTTCTTT.

The chain is built from TRBV29-1 and TRBJ2-6, with D tentatively TRBD2 (5 bases). The CDR3 contains 15 residues. The V gene's germline CDR1 is SQVTM and CDR2 ANQGSEA. V was cut by 7 bases and J by 1 base, with 14 bases left in between. The CDR3 region has the DNA TGCAGCGCCATCGGGGTTGGGTCTGGGGCCAACGTCCTGACTTTC. Its translation is CSAIGVGSGANVLTF.

The V call is TRBV9, the J call TRBJ1-2, with TRBD1 matching over 8 bases. This CDR3 has 18 residues. Trimming took 3 bases from V and 0 from J; bases not matched to a gene: 13. CDR1 and CDR2 (germline): SGDLS, YYNGEE. In DNA, the CDR3 is TGTGCCAGCAGCGGAATTCGACAGGGGCGTCGGGCTAACTATGGCTACACCTTC. Protein sequence: CASSGIRQGRRANYGYTF.

This clone appeared a few times. This chain links TRBV7-8 with TRBJ1-2; 8 bases agree with TRBD1. Germline V gene lookup returns CDR1 SGHVS and CDR2 FQNEAQ. Trimming at V came to 1 base and at J to 4 bases, leaving 8 bases not matched to a gene. There are 16 residues in the CDR3. The CDR3 loop is CASSLDSGTGPYGYTF. CDR3 DNA sequence: TGTGCCAGCAGCTTAGACTCGGGGACAGGTCCCTATGGCTACACCTTC.

The chain carries TRBV19 and TRBJ1-5; 8 bases fit TRBD1. This CDR3 has 15 residues. CDR1 LNHDA and CDR2 SQIVND come from the germline V gene (reference sequence). V was clipped by 5 bases and J by 4 bases; unmatched bases: 7. The DNA for the CDR3 is TGTGCCAGTAGTGCCCGGACAGGGCGGAATCAGCCCCAGCATTTT. Translation: CASSARTGRNQPQHF. The variable domain in full, with the rest retrieved from reference TRBV19 and TRBJ1-5, is DGGITQSPKYLFRKEGQNVTLSCEQNLNHDAMYWYRQDPGQGLRLIYYSQIVNDFQKGDIAEGYSVSREKKESFPLTVTSAQKNPTAFYLCASSARTGRNQPQHFGDGTRLSIL.

The CDR3 DNA sequence: TGCGCCAGCAGCTTGTTCCCACAGGGGGCGGGCGAGACCCAGTACTTC. Protein product: CASSLFPQGAGETQYF. The V call is TRBV5-1, the J call TRBJ2-5; TRBD1 matches at 9 bases. Germline CDR1 and CDR2: SGHRS and YFSETQ. CDR3 length equals 16 residues. The junction had 9 bases not matched to a gene; V was cut back by 1 base and J by 5 bases.

The genes are TRBV29-1 and TRBJ1-2; 7 bases map to TRBD1. CDR1 is SQVTM and CDR2 is ANQGSEA in the germline V gene. The V and J ends lost 7 bases and 6 bases, in that order; junction bases with no gene match: 11. There are 13 residues in the CDR3. The CDR3 DNA follows: TGCAGCGCGGGGGCCGGACAGGTTCATGGCTACACCTTC. It codes for CSAGAGQVHGYTF.

The CDR3 loop reads CATSRPLKSRAGVTDTQYF. The CDR3 coding sequence is TGTGCCACCAGCAGACCCCTAAAGTCGCGAGCGGGGGTCACAGATACGCAGTATTTT. The chain has TRBV15 and TRBJ2-3; 8 bases are a match to TRBD2. Germline V gives CDR1 LNHNV, CDR2 YYDKDF (reference sequence). V lost 2 bases, J lost 2 bases, and 15 bases stayed unmatched. This CDR3 contains 19 residues.

The chain is built from TRBV2 and TRBJ1-5, with 7 positions matching TRBD1. V trimming: 7 bases; J trimming: 6 bases; junction bases outside the gene matches: 12. The V gene's germline CDR1 is SNHLY and CDR2 FYNNEI. The CDR3 spans 15 residues. This chain's CDR3 is CASTFEGAVGQPQHF. CDR3 DNA: TGTGCCAGCACCTTTGAGGGGGCGGTAGGTCAGCCCCAGCATTTT. Supplemented by reference TRBV2 and TRBJ1-5, the full variable domain reads EPEVTQTPSHQVTQMGQEVILRCVPISNHLYFYWYRQILGQKVEFLVSFYNNEISEKSEIFDDQFSVERPDGSNFTLKIRSTKLEDSAMYFCASTFEGAVGQPQHFGDGTRLSIL.

The chain has TRBV5-6 and TRBJ2-3; 12 nucleotides align to TRBD2. This CDR3 comprises 15 residues. V shed 3 bases and J 6 bases; nucleotides not matched to a gene: 5. Germline V lookup: CDR1 SGHDT, CDR2 YYEEEE. For the CDR3, the DNA is TGTGCCAGCAGCTCATCTAGCGGGAGGGGGGATACGCAGTATTTT. This sequence encodes CASSSSSGRGDTQYF.

The J gene is TRBJ2-2, the V gene TRBV5-6; TRBD2 matches 7 bases. The J segment lost 7 bases and the V segment lost 0 bases, leaving 0 bases of the junction unmatched. This CDR3 region has 13 residues. Germline CDR1 SGHDT, CDR2 YYEEEE. CDR3 in DNA: TGTGCCAGCAGCTTGGCGGGAGGCGGGGAGCTGTTTTTT. Translated: CASSLAGGGELFF.

The rearrangement uses TRBV3-1 (or the pseudogene TRBV3-2) and TRBJ1-2; tentatively, D is TRBD1 (5 bases). Germline V gene sequence: CDR1 LGHDT, CDR2 YNNKEL (reference sequence). V was clipped by 1 base and J by 5 bases, with 11 bases between them. The CDR3 covers 14 residues. The CDR3 reads CASSQATGNYGYTF. DNA of the CDR3: TGTGCCAGCAGCCAAGCCACAGGAAATTATGGCTACACCTTC.

In this sample, this clone turned up a few times. The chain joins TRBV6-5 to TRBJ1-1, with D perhaps TRBD1 (5 bases). Looked up from germline, CDR1 is MNHEY and CDR2 is SVGAGI. V was shortened by 6 bases and J by 1 base, with 15 bases between the two germline ends. The CDR3 length is 15 residues. In DNA, the CDR3 is TGTGCCAGCAGGTCCTTCGACAGTCCGAACACTGAAGCTTTCTTT. It translates to CASRSFDSPNTEAFF.